This TCR beta chain came from a study of lymphopenia after photon versus proton radiotherapy. Study-wide results and limits: Oligoclonal CD8+ Temra expansion after nadir drove photon patients' diversity drop. Proton therapy kept repertoires fairly stable, unlike photons, which gained effector/memory cells. Better survival with proton therapy was suggested as possible, not demonstrated.

Data came from immunoSEQ multiplex PCR; TCRdb stores just in-frame clones and leaves some out. The sample holds some 70,000 clones, 87% seen once. As to this clone: Its specificity is unknown.

The CDR3 is 14 amino acids. The germline CDR1 and CDR2 sequences are SGHTA and FQGNSA. The V and J ends lost 5 bases and 3 bases respectively, with 14 bases between them. J is TRBJ2-7 and V is TRBV7-2; D unclear. The material was peripheral blood, obtained from a patient treated with proton-based radiotherapy. This TCR came from an elderly man with esophageal cancer. CDR3 region: CASSATRFHYEQYF. The CDR3 DNA sequence: TGTGCCAGCAGCGCCACAAGATTCCACTACGAGCAGTACTTC.